Below, one T cell receptor beta chain is given with its context. The data originate from a study of blood T cell repertoires in COVID-19. The method was immunoSEQ multiplex PCR; TCRdb's version includes in-frame clones alone and lacks a portion of them. In the table there are 150,000 to 200,000 clones, roughly 91% of which are singletons. V lost 3 bases to trimming and J lost 6 bases; unmatched junction nucleotides: 11. The germline CDR1 and CDR2 sequences are SGHRS and YFSETQ. This CDR3 region has 15 residues. The gene calls are TRBV5-1 and TRBJ1-2; 7 bases fit TRBD1. This clonotype was obtained from a man aged 35 to 55 with active or convalescent COVID-19. The source material was peripheral blood. Written as DNA, the CDR3 is TGCGCCAGCAGCTCGATACAGGGGTATGAGAATGGCTACACCTTC. It codes for CASSSIQGYENGYTF.